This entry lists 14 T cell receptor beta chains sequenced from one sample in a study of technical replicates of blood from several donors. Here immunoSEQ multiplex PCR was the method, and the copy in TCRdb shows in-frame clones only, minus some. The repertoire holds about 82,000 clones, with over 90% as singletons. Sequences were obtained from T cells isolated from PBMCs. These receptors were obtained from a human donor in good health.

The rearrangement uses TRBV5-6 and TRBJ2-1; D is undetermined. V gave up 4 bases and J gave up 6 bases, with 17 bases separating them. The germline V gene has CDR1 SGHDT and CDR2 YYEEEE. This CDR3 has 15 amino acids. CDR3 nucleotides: TGTGCCAGCAGCCCGGTCCTGTTAATGATCAATGAGCAGTTCTTC. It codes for CASSPVLLMINEQFF.

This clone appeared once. CDR3 sequence reads: CSVVVSSGNTIYF. In nucleotides, the CDR3 is TGCAGCGTTGTGGTTAGTTCTGGAAACACCATATATTTT. V and J are TRBV29-1 and TRBJ1-3; no clear D gene. V was shortened by 4 bases and J by 1 base, with 8 bases between the two germline ends. Per germline, CDR1 SQVTM and CDR2 ANQGSEA. This CDR3 comprises 13 residues.

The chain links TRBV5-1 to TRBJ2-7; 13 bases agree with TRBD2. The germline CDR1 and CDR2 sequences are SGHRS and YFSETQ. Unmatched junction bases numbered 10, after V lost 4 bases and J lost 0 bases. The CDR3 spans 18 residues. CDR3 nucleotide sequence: TGCGCCAGCAGCCATACAGGACTAGCGGGAGACCTCTCCTACGAGCAGTACTTC. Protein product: CASSHTGLAGDLSYEQYF.

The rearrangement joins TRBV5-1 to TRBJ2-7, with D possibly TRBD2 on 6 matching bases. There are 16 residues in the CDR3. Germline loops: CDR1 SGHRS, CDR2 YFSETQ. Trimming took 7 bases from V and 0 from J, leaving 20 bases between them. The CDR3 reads CASQGGIETASYEQYF. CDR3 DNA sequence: TGCGCCAGCCAGGGAGGTATCGAAACAGCCTCCTACGAGCAGTACTTC.

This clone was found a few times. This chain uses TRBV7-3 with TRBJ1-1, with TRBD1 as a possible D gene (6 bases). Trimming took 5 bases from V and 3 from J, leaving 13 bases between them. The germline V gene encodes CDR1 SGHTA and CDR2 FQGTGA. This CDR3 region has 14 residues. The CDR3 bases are TGTGCCAGCAGCACAGGGAGAGGGGACACTGAAGCTTTCTTT. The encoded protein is CASSTGRGDTEAFF. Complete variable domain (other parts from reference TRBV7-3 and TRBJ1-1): GAGVSQTPSNKVTEKGKYVELRCDPISGHTALYWYRQSLGQGPEFLIYFQGTGAADDSGLPNDRFFAVRPEGSVSTLKIQRTERGDSAVYLCASSTGRGDTEAFFGQGTRLTVV.

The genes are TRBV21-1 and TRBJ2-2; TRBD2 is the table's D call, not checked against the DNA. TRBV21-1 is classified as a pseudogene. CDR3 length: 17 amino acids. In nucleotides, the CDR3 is TGTGCCAGCAGCAGCTTACTAGCGGGAGGCTCCACCGGGGAGCTGTTTTTT. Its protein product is CASSSLLAGGSTGELFF.

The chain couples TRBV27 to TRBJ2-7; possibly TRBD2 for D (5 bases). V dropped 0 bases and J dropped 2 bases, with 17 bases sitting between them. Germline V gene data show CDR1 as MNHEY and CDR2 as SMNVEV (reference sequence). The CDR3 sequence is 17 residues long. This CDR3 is CASSLSPGTLPPYEQYF. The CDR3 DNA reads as TGTGCCAGCAGTTTATCTCCGGGAACCCTACCTCCCTACGAGCAGTACTTC.

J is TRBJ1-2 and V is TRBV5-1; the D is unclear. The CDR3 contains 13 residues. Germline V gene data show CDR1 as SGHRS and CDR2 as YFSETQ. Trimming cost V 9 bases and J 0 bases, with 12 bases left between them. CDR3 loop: CATRRDPNYGYTF. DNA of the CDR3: TGCGCCACCAGGCGAGATCCTAACTATGGCTACACCTTC.

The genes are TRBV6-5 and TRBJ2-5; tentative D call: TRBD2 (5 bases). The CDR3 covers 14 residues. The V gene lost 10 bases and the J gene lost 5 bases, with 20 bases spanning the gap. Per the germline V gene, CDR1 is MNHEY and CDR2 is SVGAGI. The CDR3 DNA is TGTGCCACCTGGAGAGGGTTTCTGTGGGAGACCCAGTACTTC. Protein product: CATWRGFLWETQYF.

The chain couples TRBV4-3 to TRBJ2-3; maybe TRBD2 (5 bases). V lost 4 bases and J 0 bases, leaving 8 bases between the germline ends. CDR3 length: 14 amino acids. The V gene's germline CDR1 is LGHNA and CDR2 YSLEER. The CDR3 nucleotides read TGCGCCAGCAGCCGGACTTTTAGCACAGATACGCAGTATTTT. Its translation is CASSRTFSTDTQYF.

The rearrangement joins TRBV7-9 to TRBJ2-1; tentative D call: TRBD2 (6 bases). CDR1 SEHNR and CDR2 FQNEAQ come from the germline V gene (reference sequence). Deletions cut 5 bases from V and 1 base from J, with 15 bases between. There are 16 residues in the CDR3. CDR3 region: CASSPLIGTSYNEQFF. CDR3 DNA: TGTGCCAGCAGCCCCTTAATCGGGACTTCCTACAATGAGCAGTTCTTC.

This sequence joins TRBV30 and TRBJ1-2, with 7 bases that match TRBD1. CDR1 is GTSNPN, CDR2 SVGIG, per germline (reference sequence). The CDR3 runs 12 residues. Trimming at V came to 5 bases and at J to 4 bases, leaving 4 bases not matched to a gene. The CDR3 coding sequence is TGTGCCTGGCTGACAGGGTCCTATGGCTACACCTTC. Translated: CAWLTGSYGYTF.

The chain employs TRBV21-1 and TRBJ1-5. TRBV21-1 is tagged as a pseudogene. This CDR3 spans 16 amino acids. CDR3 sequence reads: CASSSTVVFNGQPQHF. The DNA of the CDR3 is TGTGCCAGCAGCTCCACGGTTGTCTTTAACGGTCAGCCCCAGCATTTT.

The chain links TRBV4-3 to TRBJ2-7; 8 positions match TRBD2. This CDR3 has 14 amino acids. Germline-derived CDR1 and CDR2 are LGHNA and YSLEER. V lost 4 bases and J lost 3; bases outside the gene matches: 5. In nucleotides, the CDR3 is TGCGCCAGCAGCCTTTATAGCGGGAACTACGAGCAGTACTTC. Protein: CASSLYSGNYEQYF.